This TCR beta chain was obtained from a study of regulatory T cells in long-lasting Graves disease. CDR3-region Arm-PCR and iRepertoire HTBI primers produced the TCR beta libraries. Each CDR3 protein gets one entry after TCRdb re-called the multiplex PCR reads with MiXCR. The sample yields roughly 610,000 distinct CDR3 sequences, around 15% seen once. Germline loops: CDR1 MNHNS, CDR2 SASEGT. CDR3 size: 17 residues. The V and J ends lost 6 bases and 5 bases respectively, with 25 bases between them. This clonotype was picked up a small number of times. Sample time point: newly diagnosed GD, antithyroid drugs for less than 3 months. PBMC RNA served as the TCR library source. This same sample was also part of a study on T cells in Graves' hyperthyroidism and ophthalmopathy. As that study records: Clinicians diagnosed patients from clinical symptoms, serum thyroxine and TRAb, thyroid ultrasound and orbital computed tomography. Initially, a first-round RT-PCR of the TCR CDR3 employed the HTBI primer set. Model output signaled ophthalmopathy a median 6.5 months ahead of onset.

This sequence was found in a woman in her thirties with Graves disease. This specimen was peripheral blood mononuclear cells (PBMCs), taken at new diagnosis, from a patient treated with antithyroid drugs. V usage is TRBV6-1 and J usage is TRBJ2-5; TRBD2 is a possible D gene (6 bases). CDR3 coding DNA: TGTGCCAGCAGGGTGTTGGGACTGGTTTTGTCGGGGGAGACCCAGTACTTC. It is translated as CASRVLGLVLSGETQYF.